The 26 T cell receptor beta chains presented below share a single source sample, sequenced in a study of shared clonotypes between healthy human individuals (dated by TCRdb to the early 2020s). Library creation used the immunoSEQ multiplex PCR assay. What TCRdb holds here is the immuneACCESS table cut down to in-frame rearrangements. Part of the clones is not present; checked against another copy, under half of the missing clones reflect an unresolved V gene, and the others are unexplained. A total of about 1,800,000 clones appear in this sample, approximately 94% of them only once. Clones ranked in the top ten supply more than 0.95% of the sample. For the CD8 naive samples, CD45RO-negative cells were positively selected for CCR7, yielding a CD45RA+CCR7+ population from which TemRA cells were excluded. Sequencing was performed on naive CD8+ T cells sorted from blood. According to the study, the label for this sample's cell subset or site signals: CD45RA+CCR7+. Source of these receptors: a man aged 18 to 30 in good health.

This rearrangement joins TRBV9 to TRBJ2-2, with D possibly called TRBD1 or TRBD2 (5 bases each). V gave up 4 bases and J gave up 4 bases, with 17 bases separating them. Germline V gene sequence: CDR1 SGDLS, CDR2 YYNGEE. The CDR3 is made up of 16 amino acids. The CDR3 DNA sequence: TGTGCCAGCAGCACCGACAGTGGCGCGGGCACCGGGGAGCTGTTTTTT. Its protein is CASSTDSGAGTGELFF.

The CDR3 DNA is TGCAGCGTTGAGGTGGTCGGGACAGAACCCTACGAGCAGTACTTC. Residues: CSVEVVGTEPYEQYF. This sequence joins TRBV29-1 and TRBJ2-7; TRBD1 matches at 7 bases. The CDR3 spans 15 residues. The germline V gene encodes CDR1 SQVTM and CDR2 ANQGSEA. Trimming took 3 bases from V and 2 from J; bases not matched to a gene: 10.

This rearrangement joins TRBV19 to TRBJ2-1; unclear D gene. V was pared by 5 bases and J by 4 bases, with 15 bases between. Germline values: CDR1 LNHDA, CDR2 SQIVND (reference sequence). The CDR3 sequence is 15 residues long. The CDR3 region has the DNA TGTGCCAGTAGTTTAGGGCCCGTCTTATACAATGAGCAGTTCTTC. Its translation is CASSLGPVLYNEQFF.

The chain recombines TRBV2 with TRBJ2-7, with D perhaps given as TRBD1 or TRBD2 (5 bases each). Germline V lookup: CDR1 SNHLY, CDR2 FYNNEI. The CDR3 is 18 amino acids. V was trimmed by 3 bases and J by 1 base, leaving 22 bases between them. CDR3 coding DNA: TGTGCCAGCAGTGATTTTACTGGTCGGACGGGGCAATCCTACGAGCAGTACTTC. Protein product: CASSDFTGRTGQSYEQYF.

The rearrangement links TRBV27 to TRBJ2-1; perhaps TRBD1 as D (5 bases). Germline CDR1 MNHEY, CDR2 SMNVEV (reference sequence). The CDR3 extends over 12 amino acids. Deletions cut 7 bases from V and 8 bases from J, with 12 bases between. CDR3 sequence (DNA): TGTGCCAGCACCTCAATGGGGCATGAGCAGTTCTTC. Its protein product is CASTSMGHEQFF.

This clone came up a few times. CDR3 amino acids: CASSVAGGSDEQYF. The CDR3, as DNA: TGTGCCAGCAGCGTGGCGGGAGGATCTGACGAGCAGTACTTC. The chain has TRBV9 and TRBJ2-7, with TRBD2 matching 8 bases. There are 14 residues in the CDR3. Trimming removed 2 bases from V and 5 bases from J; junction bases left unmatched: 6. CDR1 SGDLS and CDR2 YYNGEE come from the germline V gene.

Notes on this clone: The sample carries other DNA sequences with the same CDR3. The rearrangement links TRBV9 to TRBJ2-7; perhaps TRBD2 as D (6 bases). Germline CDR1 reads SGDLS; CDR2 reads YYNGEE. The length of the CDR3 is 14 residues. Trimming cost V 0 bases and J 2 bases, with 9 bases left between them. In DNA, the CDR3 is TGTGCCAGCAGCGTAGCGGGAGCCGCCTACGAGCAGTACTTC. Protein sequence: CASSVAGAAYEQYF.

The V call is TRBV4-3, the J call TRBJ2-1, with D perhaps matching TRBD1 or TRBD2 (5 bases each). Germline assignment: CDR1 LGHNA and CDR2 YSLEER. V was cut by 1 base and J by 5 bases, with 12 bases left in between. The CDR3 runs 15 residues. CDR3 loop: CASSQGTGRDNEQFF. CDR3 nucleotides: TGCGCCAGCAGCCAAGGGACGGGACGCGACAATGAGCAGTTCTTC.

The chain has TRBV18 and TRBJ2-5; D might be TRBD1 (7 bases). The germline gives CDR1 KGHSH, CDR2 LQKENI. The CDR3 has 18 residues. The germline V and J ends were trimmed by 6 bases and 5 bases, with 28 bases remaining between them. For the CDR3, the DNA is TGTGCCAGCTCCGCCACCGGGACAGTTCAGATAGCGGCGGAGACCCAGTACTTC. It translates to CASSATGTVQIAAETQYF.

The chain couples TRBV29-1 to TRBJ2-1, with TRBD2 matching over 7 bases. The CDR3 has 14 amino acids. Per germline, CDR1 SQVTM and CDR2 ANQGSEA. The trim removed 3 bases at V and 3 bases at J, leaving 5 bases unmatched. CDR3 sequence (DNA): TGCAGCGTTGATTTAGCGGGTAGCTACAATGAGCAGTTCTTC. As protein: CSVDLAGSYNEQFF.

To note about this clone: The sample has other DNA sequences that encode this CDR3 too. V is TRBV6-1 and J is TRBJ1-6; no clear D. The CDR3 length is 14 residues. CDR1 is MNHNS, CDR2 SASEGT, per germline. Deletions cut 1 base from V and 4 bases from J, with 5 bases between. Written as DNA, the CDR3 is TGTGCCAGCAGTGAAGGGTCTTATAATTCACCCCTCCACTTT. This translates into CASSEGSYNSPLHF.

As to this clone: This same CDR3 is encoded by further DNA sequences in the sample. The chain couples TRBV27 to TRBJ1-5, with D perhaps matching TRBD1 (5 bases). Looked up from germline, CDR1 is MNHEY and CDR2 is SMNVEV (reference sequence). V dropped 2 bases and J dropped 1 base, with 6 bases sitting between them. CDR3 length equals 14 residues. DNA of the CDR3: TGTGCCAGCAGTTTACAGGGAAGCAATCAGCCCCAGCATTTT. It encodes CASSLQGSNQPQHF.

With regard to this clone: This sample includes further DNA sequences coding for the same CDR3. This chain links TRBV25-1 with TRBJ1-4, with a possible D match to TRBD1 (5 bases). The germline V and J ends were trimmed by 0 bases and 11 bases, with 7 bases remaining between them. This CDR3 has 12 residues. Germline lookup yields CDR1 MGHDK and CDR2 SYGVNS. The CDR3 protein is CASSEYEGKLFF. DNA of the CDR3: TGTGCCAGCAGTGAATATGAGGGGAAACTGTTTTTT. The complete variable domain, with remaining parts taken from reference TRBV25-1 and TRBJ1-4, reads EADIYQTPRYLVIGTGKKITLECSQTMGHDKMYWYQQDPGMELHLIHYSYGVNSTEKGDLSSESTVSRIRTEHFPLTLESARPSHTSQYLCASSEYEGKLFFGSGTQLSVL.

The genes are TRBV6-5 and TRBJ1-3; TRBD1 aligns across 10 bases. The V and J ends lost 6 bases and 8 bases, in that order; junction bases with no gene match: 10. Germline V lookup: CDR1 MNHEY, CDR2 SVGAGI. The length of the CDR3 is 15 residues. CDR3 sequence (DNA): TGTGCCAGCAGCCCCGGGACAGGGGAACGCTACACCATATATTTT. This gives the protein CASSPGTGERYTIYF.

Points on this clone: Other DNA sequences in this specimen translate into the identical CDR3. CDR3 amino acids: CASSLGLAGDTGELFF. In DNA, the CDR3 is TGTGCCAGCAGCTTGGGGCTAGCGGGAGACACCGGGGAGCTGTTTTTT. The V and J genes are TRBV5-6 and TRBJ2-2; 10 nucleotides align to TRBD2. Germline CDR1 reads SGHDT; CDR2 reads YYEEEE. J was trimmed by 3 bases and V by 0 bases; bases with no gene match: 2. CDR3 length: 16 residues. Using reference TRBV5-6 and TRBJ2-2 for the parts outside the CDR3, the full variable domain is DAGVTQSPTHLIKTRGQQVTLRCSPKSGHDTVSWYQQALGQGPQFIFQYYEEEERQRGNFPDRFSGHQFPNYSSELNVNALLLGDSALYLCASSLGLAGDTGELFFGEGSRLTVL.

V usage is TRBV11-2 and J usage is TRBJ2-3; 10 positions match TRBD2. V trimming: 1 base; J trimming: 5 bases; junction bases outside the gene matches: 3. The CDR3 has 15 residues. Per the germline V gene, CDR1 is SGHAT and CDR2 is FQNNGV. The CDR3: CASSLVGLALDTQYF. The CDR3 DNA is TGTGCCAGCAGCTTAGTGGGACTAGCGTTAGATACGCAGTATTTT. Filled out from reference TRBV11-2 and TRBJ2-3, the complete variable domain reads EAGVAQSPRYKIIEKRQSVAFWCNPISGHATLYWYQQILGQGPKLLIQFQNNGVVDDSQLPKDRFSAERLKGVDSTLKIQPAKLEDSAVYLCASSLVGLALDTQYFGPGTRLTVL.

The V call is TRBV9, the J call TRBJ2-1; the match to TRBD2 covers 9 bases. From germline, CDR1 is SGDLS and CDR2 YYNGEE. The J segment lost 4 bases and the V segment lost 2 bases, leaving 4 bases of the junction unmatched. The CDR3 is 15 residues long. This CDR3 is CASSVSGRAYNEQFF. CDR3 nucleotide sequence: TGTGCCAGCAGCGTTAGCGGGAGAGCTTACAATGAGCAGTTCTTC.

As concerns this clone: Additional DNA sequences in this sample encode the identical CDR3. The CDR3: CASSVGSGGPYEQYF. The CDR3 DNA sequence: TGTGCCAGCAGCGTTGGAAGCGGGGGGCCCTACGAGCAGTACTTC. J is TRBJ2-7 and V is TRBV9, with 9 nucleotides matching TRBD2. This CDR3 contains 15 residues. V was pared by 2 bases and J by 2 bases, with 5 bases of the junction left unmatched. Germline assignment: CDR1 SGDLS and CDR2 YYNGEE. Variable domain in full (rest from reference TRBV9 and TRBJ2-7): DSGVTQTPKHLITATGQRVTLRCSPRSGDLSVYWYQQSLDQGLQFLIQYYNGEERAKGNILERFSAQQFPDLHSELNLSSLELGDSALYFCASSVGSGGPYEQYFGPGTRLTVT.

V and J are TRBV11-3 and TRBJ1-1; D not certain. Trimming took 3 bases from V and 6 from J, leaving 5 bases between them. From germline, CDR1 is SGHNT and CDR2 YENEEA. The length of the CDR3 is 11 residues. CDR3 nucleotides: TGTGCCAGCAGCTTCGGAGCTGAAGCTTTCTTT. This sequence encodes CASSFGAEAFF.

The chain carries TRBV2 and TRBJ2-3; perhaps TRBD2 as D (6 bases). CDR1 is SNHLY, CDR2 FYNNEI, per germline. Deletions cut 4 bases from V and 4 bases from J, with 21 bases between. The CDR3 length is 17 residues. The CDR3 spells CASSVPAGGMGADTQYF. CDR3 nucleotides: TGTGCCAGCAGTGTCCCCGCGGGCGGGATGGGCGCAGATACGCAGTATTTT.

In DNA, the CDR3 is TGTGCCAGCAGTGACCAGGGACAGCCCCAGCATTTT. The encoded protein is CASSDQGQPQHF. This chain links TRBV25-1 with TRBJ1-5; a weak D match, TRBD1 (5 bases). V was cut by 3 bases and J by 7 bases, with 7 bases left in between. This CDR3 spans 12 amino acids. Germline V lookup: CDR1 MGHDK, CDR2 SYGVNS.

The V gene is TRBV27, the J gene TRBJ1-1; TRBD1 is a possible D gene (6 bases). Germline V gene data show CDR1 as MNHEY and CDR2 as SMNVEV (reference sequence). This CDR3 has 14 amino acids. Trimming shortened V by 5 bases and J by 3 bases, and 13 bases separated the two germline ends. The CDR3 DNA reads TGTGCCAGCAGTAGGGAGGGGGTATACACTGAAGCTTTCTTT. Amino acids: CASSREGVYTEAFF.

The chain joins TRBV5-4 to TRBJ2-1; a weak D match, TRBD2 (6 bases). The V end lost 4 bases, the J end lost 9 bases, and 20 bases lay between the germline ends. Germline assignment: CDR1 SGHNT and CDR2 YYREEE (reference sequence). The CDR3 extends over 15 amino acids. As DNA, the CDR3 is TGTGCCAGCAGCCCGTGGGGGGAAGTGCGTGGTGAGCAGTTCTTC. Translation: CASSPWGEVRGEQFF. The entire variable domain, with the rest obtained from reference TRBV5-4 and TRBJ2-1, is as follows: ETGVTQSPTHLIKTRGQQVTLRCSSQSGHNTVSWYQQALGQGPQFIFQYYREEENGRGNFPPRFSGLQFPNYSSELNVNALELDDSALYLCASSPWGEVRGEQFFGPGTRLTVL.

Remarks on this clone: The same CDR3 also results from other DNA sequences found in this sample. The CDR3 region has the DNA TGCGCCAGCAGCCAAGGACAGGGGGCCCCCTACGAGCAGTACTTC. Protein sequence: CASSQGQGAPYEQYF. The chain recombines TRBV4-3 with TRBJ2-7; 10 bases map to TRBD1. V lost 1 base and J lost 2; bases outside the gene matches: 2. This CDR3 has 15 amino acids. Per germline, CDR1 LGHNA and CDR2 YSLEER.

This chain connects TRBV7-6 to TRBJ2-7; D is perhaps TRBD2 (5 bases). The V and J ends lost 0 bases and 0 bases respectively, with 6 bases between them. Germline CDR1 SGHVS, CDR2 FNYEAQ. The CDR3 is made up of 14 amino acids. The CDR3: CASSLASVSYEQYF. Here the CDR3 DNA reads TGTGCCAGCAGCTTAGCTAGCGTCTCCTACGAGCAGTACTTC.

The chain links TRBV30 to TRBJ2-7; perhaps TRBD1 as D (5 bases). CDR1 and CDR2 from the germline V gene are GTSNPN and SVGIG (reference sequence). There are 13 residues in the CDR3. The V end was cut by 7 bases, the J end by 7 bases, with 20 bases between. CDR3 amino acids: CALAISSQVEQYF. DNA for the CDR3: TGTGCCTTGGCCATTAGTTCACAGGTTGAGCAGTACTTC.